This T cell receptor (beta chain) was captured by sequencing in a study of T cell responses to AZD1222 COVID-19 vaccine. Across the whole study: Second-dose groups at about 4 or about 12 weeks were pooled.

Only in-frame clones appear in the TCRdb table, and some are missing; sequencing was by immunoSEQ multiplex PCR. The profile covers fewer than 180,000 clones, with 94% appearing a single time and over 0.95% taken by the ten largest. In the case of this clone: Its antigen remains unknown.

Broader study findings: Close to half of spike-specific TCRs reportedly recognize unmutated variant regions. Receipt of two AZD1222 doses was followed by a rise in Spike-specific TCR breadth and depth.

This CDR3 spans 15 amino acids. Trimming shortened V by 1 base and J by 4 bases, and 14 bases separated the two germline ends. The germline V gene encodes CDR1 SGHTA and CDR2 FQGNSA. The source of this sequence is an adult in good health. The sample was peripheral blood, taken on day 0 of AZD1222 vaccination. V usage is TRBV7-2 and J usage is TRBJ2-7, with a weak D call TRBD2 (5 bases). Here the CDR3 DNA reads TGTGCCAGCAGCTTAGTTGGTGGGAGATTGTACGAGCAGTACGTC. It is translated as CASSLVGGRLYEQYV.